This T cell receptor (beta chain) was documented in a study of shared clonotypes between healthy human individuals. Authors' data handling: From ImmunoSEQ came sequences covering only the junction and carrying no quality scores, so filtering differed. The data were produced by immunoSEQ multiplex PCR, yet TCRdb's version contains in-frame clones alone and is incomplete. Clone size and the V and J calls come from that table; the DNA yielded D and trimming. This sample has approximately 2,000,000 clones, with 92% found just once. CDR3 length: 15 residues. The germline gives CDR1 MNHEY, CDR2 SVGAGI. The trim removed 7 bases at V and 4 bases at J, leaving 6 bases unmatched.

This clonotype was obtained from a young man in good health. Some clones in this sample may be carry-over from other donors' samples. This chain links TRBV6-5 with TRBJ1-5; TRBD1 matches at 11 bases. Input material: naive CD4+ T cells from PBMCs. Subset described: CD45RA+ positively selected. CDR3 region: CASTVGTGGNQPQHF. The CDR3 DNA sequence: TGTGCCAGCACCGTGGGGACAGGGGGGAATCAGCCCCAGCATTTT.